These 4 T cell receptor beta chains were all obtained from the same sample, sequenced in a study of tissue T cells after allogeneic stem cell transplantation. Noted time point: mouse harvest day 14 after allogeneic transplant. Mouse grafts combined 10^7 T-cell-depleted bone marrow cells with 10^6 splenic CD5+ T cells. Data came from immunoSEQ multiplex PCR; TCRdb stores just in-frame clones and leaves some out. The sample records about 3,500 clones, roughly 50% being singletons. The sample taken for sequencing was gut tissue. The origin of the receptors is a female BALB/c mouse given C57BL/6 T cells with graft-versus-host disease after an allogeneic hematopoietic cell transplant.

This clone was counted between two and nine times. Gene names are mouse gene names. With the read ending 1 residue before the CDR3 end, the germline J gene is used to fill in that end. This chain connects TRBV17 to TRBJ2-3, with TRBD1 identical over 9 bases. The germline CDR1 and CDR2 sequences are MNHDT and YYDKIL. The CDR3 extends over 16 amino acids. Losses at the gene ends were 3 bases for V and 4 bases for J; bases not matched to a gene: 8. CDR3 residues: CASSSAPGQGPETLYF. The DNA read from the CDR3 is TGTGCTAGCAGTAGTGCTCCGGGACAGGGTCCAGAAACGCTGTAT.

By proportion, this clone is large. Each gene name is a mouse one. Sequencing ends 1 residue short of the CDR3 end; the germline J gene provides the rest. V usage is TRBV3 and J usage is TRBJ2-7, with TRBD2 as a possible D gene (7 bases). This CDR3 is 14 amino acids long. V lost 0 bases and J lost 7, with 13 bases in between. Germline values: CDR1 SNHLY, CDR2 FYNGKV (reference sequence). The CDR3 DNA, read in part, is TGTGCCAGCAGCTTAGCGCTAAGGGGGGGAGAACAGTAC. It translates to CASSLALRGGEQY. The entire CDR3 sequence reads CASSLALRGGEQYF.

This clone turned up a few times. Gene names refer to mouse genes. Read sequence stops 1 residue before the CDR3 end, and the germline J gene provides the missing end. The chain employs TRBV31 and TRBJ2-5; 8 bases align to TRBD2. CDR1 is GKSSPN, CDR2 SITVG, per germline. J was trimmed by 4 bases and V by 1 base; bases with no gene match: 4. This CDR3 has 14 residues. CDR3 amino acids: CAWSPWGEEDTQYF. The CDR3 bases that were read are TGTGCCTGGAGTCCCTGGGGGGAGGAAGACACCCAGTAC.

Of note for this clone: Genes here carry mouse names. The CDR3 end falls 1 residue outside the read, so it is completed with the germline J gene. The chain recombines TRBV15 with TRBJ2-1, with 12 bases fitting TRBD2. CDR1 is SGHND, CDR2 FRSKSL, per germline. The ends lost 5 bases at V and 3 bases at J; junction bases unmatched: 2. This CDR3 has 15 residues. CDR3 in amino acids: CASSPDWGGYAEQFF. Incomplete CDR3 DNA: TGTGCCAGCAGTCCGGACTGGGGGGGCTATGCTGAGCAGTTC.